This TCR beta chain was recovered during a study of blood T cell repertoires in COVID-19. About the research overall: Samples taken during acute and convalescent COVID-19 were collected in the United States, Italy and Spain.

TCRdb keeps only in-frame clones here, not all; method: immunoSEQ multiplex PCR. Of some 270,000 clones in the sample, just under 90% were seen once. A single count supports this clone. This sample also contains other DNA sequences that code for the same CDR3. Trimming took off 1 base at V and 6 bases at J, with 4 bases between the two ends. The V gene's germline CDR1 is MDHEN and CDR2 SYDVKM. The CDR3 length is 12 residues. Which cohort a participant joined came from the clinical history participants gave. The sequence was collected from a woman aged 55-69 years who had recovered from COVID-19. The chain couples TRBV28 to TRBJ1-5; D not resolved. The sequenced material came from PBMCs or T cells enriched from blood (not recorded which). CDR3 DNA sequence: TGTGCCAGCAGTTTATTTCTTCAGCCCCAGCATTTT. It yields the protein CASSLFLQPQHF. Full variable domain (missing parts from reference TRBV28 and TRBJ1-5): DVKVTQSSRYLVKRTGEKVFLECVQDMDHENMFWYRQDPGLGLRLIYFSYDVKMKEKGDIPEGYSVSREKKERFSLILESASTNQTSMYLCASSLFLQPQHFGDGTRLSIL.